This entry features one T cell receptor beta chain sequence. The ends were cut back, 3 bases at V and 4 bases at J, with 7 bases in the middle. Germline values: CDR1 KGHDR, CDR2 SFDVKD. The CDR3 spans 13 residues. TCRdb's table, derived via immunoSEQ multiplex PCR, lists solely in-frame clones and lacks some. The sample holds more than 110,000 clones; 85% to 95% are singletons and the top ten take roughly 3.6%. The record originates from a study of T cell responses to AZD1222 COVID-19 vaccine. The sequence came from an adult who received the AZD1222 COVID-19 vaccine. The sequencing here drew on peripheral blood, taken 28 days after the second AZD1222 dose. V usage is TRBV24-1 and J usage is TRBJ2-3, with D perhaps TRBD2 (5 bases). The CDR3 is CATSDGLADTQYF. In DNA, the CDR3 is TGTGCCACCAGTGATGGACTGGCAGATACGCAGTATTTT.